This TCR beta chain was identified in a study of blood T cell repertoires in COVID-19. As processed by the authors: The authors estimated nucleated cell counts from reference gene primer amplification. Clones were sequenced by immunoSEQ multiplex PCR, and TCRdb holds only the in-frame ones, with some missing. V, J and clone size reflect that table, while D and trimming were determined from the DNA. The data show about 180,000 clones, approximately 86% seen once. The CDR3 totals 12 residues. Germline V gene data show CDR1 as SGHRS and CDR2 as YFSETQ. The ends were cut back, 0 bases at V and 7 bases at J, with 7 bases in the middle.

The specimen sequenced was peripheral blood. This TCR was recovered from a man aged 50-59 years with active or convalescent COVID-19. The chain recombines TRBV5-1 with TRBJ1-2; D is ambiguous. For the CDR3, the DNA is TGCGCCAGCAGCTTGGACAGTTTTGGCTACACCTTC. It yields the protein CASSLDSFGYTF.